These 4 T cell receptor beta chains were sequenced from one sample in a study of control samples from healthy donors and cancer patients. The assay was immunoSEQ multiplex PCR, and TCRdb's table has in-frame clones only and misses some. Among about 120,000 clones, nearly 95% were seen once, and the ten largest hold roughly 2.7%. Sequencing used blood. These receptors all stem from a man aged 25-40 years in good health.

This clone was seen only once. The rearrangement uses TRBV9 and TRBJ1-6; D is possibly TRBD1 (6 bases). V was pared by 0 bases and J by 9 bases, with 13 bases between. This CDR3 contains 15 residues. Germline-derived CDR1 and CDR2 are SGDLS and YYNGEE. CDR3 nucleotide sequence: TGTGCCAGCAGCGTAGCTACAGGGTCGCCTTCACCCCTCCACTTT. Its protein is CASSVATGSPSPLHF.

Turning to this clone: Within the sample, other DNA sequences also encode this same CDR3. V and J are TRBV6-5 and TRBJ2-1; D remains unclear. This CDR3 region has 12 residues. Germline CDR1 is MNHEY and CDR2 is SVGAGI. The V end was cut by 0 bases, the J end by 7 bases, with 4 bases between. The CDR3 sequence: CASSYSGNEQFF. CDR3 DNA sequence: TGTGCCAGCAGTTACTCAGGGAATGAGCAGTTCTTC.

The genes are TRBV2 and TRBJ1-2, with unresolved D. The V and J ends lost 6 bases and 10 bases respectively, with 9 bases between them. CDR3 length equals 10 residues. Looked up from germline, CDR1 is SNHLY and CDR2 is FYNNEI. CDR3 amino acids: CASRGKDYTF. DNA of the CDR3: TGTGCCAGCAGAGGGAAAGACTACACCTTC.

The chain links TRBV24-1 to TRBJ2-1; TRBD2 matches at 8 bases. Germline-derived CDR1 and CDR2 are KGHDR and SFDVKD. The V gene end was trimmed by 7 bases and the J gene end by 2 bases; junction bases not matched to a gene: 3. This CDR3 is built from 14 residues. The CDR3 here is CATRTGGAYNEQFF. The CDR3 nucleotides are TGTGCCACCAGGACCGGGGGGGCCTACAATGAGCAGTTCTTC.